A single sample is the source of the 19 T cell receptor beta chains below, sequenced in a study of identical twins. One entry per CDR3 protein results from TCRdb running MiXCR on the 5' RACE reads. The sample lists 550,000 to 800,000 distinct CDR3 sequences, around 7.5% occurring once. The sample also formed part of further work on yellow fever vaccine responses in identical twins.

Material for sequencing was PBMCs. The receptors come from a woman in her late teens or twenties in good health.

This clonotype was counted a few times. This chain uses TRBV10-3 with TRBJ2-7, with 8 bases identical to TRBD1. The CDR3 is made up of 15 amino acids. V was clipped by 2 bases and J by 0 bases; unmatched bases: 3. Germline lookup yields CDR1 ENHRY and CDR2 SYGVKD. This CDR3 is CAISESTGGSYEQYF. CDR3 nucleotides: TGTGCCATCAGTGAGAGCACAGGGGGCTCCTACGAGCAGTACTTC.

This clonotype came up a few times. V and J are TRBV20-1 and TRBJ2-1; TRBD2 matches 8 bases. With V trimmed by 6 bases and J by 3 bases, 7 bases remained unmatched. Germline CDR1 reads DFQATT; CDR2 reads SNEGSKA (reference sequence). The CDR3 has 14 residues. The CDR3 is CSASTSAIYNEQFF. CDR3 nucleotide sequence: TGCAGTGCATCGACTAGCGCCATCTACAATGAGCAGTTCTTC.

At least ten counts were recorded for this clonotype. The chain recombines TRBV12-3 or TRBV12-4 with TRBJ2-7; 8 bases are shared with TRBD1. V shed 5 bases, J shed 4 bases, and the junction held 10 bases outside the gene matches. CDR3 length equals 15 residues. The CDR3 region is CASSQKSDRDYEQYF. DNA for the CDR3: TGTGCCAGCAGTCAAAAGTCGGACAGGGATTACGAGCAGTACTTC.

This clonotype has only a few counts. The chain employs TRBV2 and TRBJ2-1; TRBD2 matches 7 bases. V lost 1 base, J lost 7 bases, and 7 bases stayed unmatched. There are 15 residues in the CDR3. The germline V gene encodes CDR1 SNHLY and CDR2 FYNNEI. Here the CDR3 DNA reads TGTGCCAGCAGTGAAGAGGGAGGGGCGTGGAATGAGCAGTTCTTC. This encodes CASSEEGGAWNEQFF.

This clonotype was seen at least ten times. This rearrangement joins TRBV28 to TRBJ2-2; 10 nucleotides align to TRBD1. This CDR3 is 16 amino acids long. Germline trimming cut 4 bases from V and 3 bases from J; bases unmatched to any gene: 5. Germline V CDR1 and CDR2: MDHEN, SYDVKM. CDR3 coding DNA: TGTGCCAGCAGTTCGCCGGGACAGGGGCACACCGGGGAGCTGTTTTTT. Translating it yields CASSSPGQGHTGELFF.

In this sample, this clonotype turned up many times. J is TRBJ2-1 and V is TRBV20-1; 9 bases align to TRBD2. CDR1 DFQATT and CDR2 SNEGSKA come from the germline V gene (reference sequence). V shed 1 base and J 6 bases; nucleotides not matched to a gene: 4. This CDR3 comprises 14 residues. Here the CDR3 reads CSARGTSDINEQFF. For the CDR3, the DNA is TGCAGTGCTAGAGGGACTAGCGATATCAATGAGCAGTTCTTC.

This clonotype has a count of ten or more. The chain joins TRBV7-2 to TRBJ2-1; TRBD2 is a possible D gene (5 bases). CDR1 and CDR2 from the germline V gene are SGHTA and FQGNSA. V was shortened by 0 bases and J by 0 bases, with 9 bases between the two germline ends. The CDR3 has 16 residues. Written as DNA, the CDR3 is TGTGCCAGCAGCTTAGCCCCGGGGAGCTCCTACAATGAGCAGTTCTTC. This translates into CASSLAPGSSYNEQFF.

There are many counts of this clonotype. This chain uses TRBV12-3 or TRBV12-4 with TRBJ2-2; D is tentatively TRBD1 or TRBD2 (5 bases each). The CDR3 runs to 14 residues. Deletions cut 6 bases from V and 7 bases from J, with 15 bases between. The CDR3 spells CASRGDPGNGELFF. The CDR3 DNA sequence: TGTGCCAGCAGGGGGGACCCGGGGAACGGGGAGCTGTTTTTT.

This chain connects TRBV6-1 to TRBJ1-2; D might be TRBD1 (5 bases). The germline gives CDR1 MNHNS, CDR2 SASEGT. V was shortened by 7 bases and J by 7 bases, with 16 bases between the two germline ends. This CDR3 comprises 13 residues. The CDR3 reads CASILGHIGGYTF. DNA for the CDR3: TGTGCCAGCATTCTAGGACACATCGGTGGCTACACCTTC.

The chain recombines TRBV10-3 with TRBJ2-7; 7 nucleotides align to TRBD1. The CDR3 has 12 amino acids. V dropped 11 bases and J dropped 0; count of bases not matched to a gene: 4. Germline lookup yields CDR1 ENHRY and CDR2 SYGVKD. The chain's CDR3 is CAAGTVSYEQYF. The DNA of the CDR3 is TGTGCCGCCGGGACAGTCTCCTACGAGCAGTACTTC.

This clonotype showed up many times. This sequence joins TRBV7-9 and TRBJ2-1; TRBD2 matches 8 bases. CDR3 length: 15 residues. Germline values: CDR1 SEHNR, CDR2 FQNEAQ (reference sequence). V lost 5 bases to trimming and J lost 5 bases; unmatched junction nucleotides: 8. CDR3 bases: TGTGCCAGCAGCCCCACGGGACTAGTAAACAATGAGCAGTTCTTC. This encodes CASSPTGLVNNEQFF.

The chain links TRBV7-8 to TRBJ2-7, with 11 bases matching TRBD2. Germline CDR1 reads SGHVS; CDR2 reads FQNEAQ. Losses at the gene ends were 1 base for V and 5 bases for J; bases not matched to a gene: 4. The CDR3 is 15 amino acids. The CDR3 sequence is CASSLGLAGINEQYF. DNA for the CDR3: TGTGCCAGCAGCTTAGGACTAGCGGGAATCAACGAGCAGTACTTC.

This clonotype was detected ten times or more. The chain carries TRBV10-3 and TRBJ1-1; D is perhaps TRBD1 (5 bases). This CDR3 contains 14 residues. The ends were cut back, 2 bases at V and 4 bases at J, with 11 bases in the middle. Germline CDR1 ENHRY, CDR2 SYGVKD. For the CDR3, the DNA is TGTGCCATCAGTGAGCGTCAGGGTTTCACTGAAGCTTTCTTT. Its protein product is CAISERQGFTEAFF.

The chain uses TRBV20-1 and TRBJ2-5; 7 positions match TRBD2. The CDR3 consists of 16 residues. The trim removed 6 bases at V and 4 bases at J, leaving 17 bases unmatched. Germline values: CDR1 DFQATT, CDR2 SNEGSKA (reference sequence). The CDR3 sequence: CSAIGGGGFVGETQYF. In DNA form, the CDR3 reads TGCAGTGCAATTGGCGGGGGTGGGTTTGTCGGAGAGACCCAGTACTTC.

The chain links TRBV7-6 to TRBJ2-1; D not resolved. CDR3 length: 17 residues. Germline CDR1 SGHVS, CDR2 FNYEAQ. The V gene lost 1 base and the J gene lost 4 bases, with 17 bases spanning the gap. DNA of the CDR3: TGTGCCAGCAGCTTAGTCTTGAGCGCGCCCTTTTACAATGAGCAGTTCTTC. It translates to CASSLVLSAPFYNEQFF.

This clonotype was seen many times. The chain combines TRBV3-1 with TRBJ2-1; 13 bases fit TRBD2. This CDR3 has 19 residues. Germline-derived CDR1 and CDR2 are LGHDT and YNNKEL (reference sequence). V shed 5 bases and J 2 bases; nucleotides not matched to a gene: 12. In nucleotides, the CDR3 is TGTGCCAGCAGCTGGCCCGGGACTAGCGGGACGGAGACCTACAATGAGCAGTTCTTC. Translated, it gives CASSWPGTSGTETYNEQFF.

This clonotype has only a few counts. J is TRBJ2-2 and V is TRBV20-1; a weak D match, TRBD1 (6 bases). CDR3 length: 13 residues. V gave up 3 bases and J gave up 7 bases, with 12 bases separating them. Germline loops: CDR1 DFQATT, CDR2 SNEGSKA (reference sequence). The CDR3 DNA reads as TGCAGTGCTAGGGGGGCCTTTGACGGGGAGCTGTTTTTT. Amino acids: CSARGAFDGELFF.

V is TRBV29-1 and J is TRBJ2-3; 9 nucleotides align to TRBD1. The CDR3 runs to 16 residues. Germline lookup yields CDR1 SQVTM and CDR2 ANQGSEA. The J segment lost 0 bases and the V segment lost 3 bases, leaving 7 bases of the junction unmatched. The CDR3 nucleotides read TGCAGCGTTGAGTTCAACAGGGGGCTAAGCACAGATACGCAGTATTTT. Amino acid sequence: CSVEFNRGLSTDTQYF.

This chain links TRBV20-1 with TRBJ2-7, with D possibly matching TRBD1 (6 bases). The ends were cut back, 5 bases at V and 2 bases at J, with 16 bases in the middle. This CDR3 is 14 amino acids long. Per germline, CDR1 DFQATT and CDR2 SNEGSKA (reference sequence). The DNA of the CDR3 is TGCAGTGCTCGAAGTCGGGACATCACCTACGAGCAGTACTTC. Translation gives CSARSRDITYEQYF.